This TCR beta chain was observed in a study of shared clonotypes between healthy human individuals. Study-level findings and limits: Clonotype sharing among donors likely depends on sequencing depth. Clonotypes shared by all four sorted-subset donors had higher generation probabilities than non-shared clonotypes. Some naive CD4 clonotypes, roughly 4.8%, turned up in common across a handful of donors. The sampled material consisted only of blood, and tissue repertoires are likely to differ.

The ends lost 6 bases at V and 1 base at J; junction bases unmatched: 4. This CDR3 is built from 15 residues. Germline-derived CDR1 and CDR2 are MDHEN and SYDVKM. With respect to this clone: What it recognizes is unknown.

The protocol was immunoSEQ multiplex PCR, while the TCRdb copy is restricted to in-frame clones and leaves out a portion. The sample yields around 2.5 million clones, 80% to 95% seen once. The source is a man between 18 and 29 years old in good health. Some clones in this sample may be carry-over from other donors' samples. Sequencing was carried out using naive CD4+ T cells from PBMCs. Regarding subset: CD45RA+ positively selected. V gene TRBV28 combines with J gene TRBJ2-1; 9 bases are shared with TRBD2. Here the CDR3 DNA reads TGTGCCAGCAGAAGAAGCGGGGGGTCCTACAATGAGCAGTTCTTC. It is translated as CASRRSGGSYNEQFF. Full variable domain (outside the CDR3, taken from reference TRBV28 and TRBJ2-1): DVKVTQSSRYLVKRTGEKVFLECVQDMDHENMFWYRQDPGLGLRLIYFSYDVKMKEKGDIPEGYSVSREKKERFSLILESASTNQTSMYLCASRRSGGSYNEQFFGPGTRLTVL.